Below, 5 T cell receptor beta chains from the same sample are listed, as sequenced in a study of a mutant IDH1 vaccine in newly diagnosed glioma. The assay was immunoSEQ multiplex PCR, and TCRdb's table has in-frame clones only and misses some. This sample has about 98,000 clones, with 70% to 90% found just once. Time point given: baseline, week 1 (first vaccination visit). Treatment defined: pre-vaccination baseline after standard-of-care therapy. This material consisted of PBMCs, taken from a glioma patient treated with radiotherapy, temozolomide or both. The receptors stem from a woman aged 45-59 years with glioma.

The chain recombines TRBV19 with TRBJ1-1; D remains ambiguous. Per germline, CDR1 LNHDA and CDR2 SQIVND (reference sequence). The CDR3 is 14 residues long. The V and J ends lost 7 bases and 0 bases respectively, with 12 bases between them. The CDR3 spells CASIPRGMNTEAFF. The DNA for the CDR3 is TGTGCCAGTATTCCGAGAGGCATGAACACTGAAGCTTTCTTT.

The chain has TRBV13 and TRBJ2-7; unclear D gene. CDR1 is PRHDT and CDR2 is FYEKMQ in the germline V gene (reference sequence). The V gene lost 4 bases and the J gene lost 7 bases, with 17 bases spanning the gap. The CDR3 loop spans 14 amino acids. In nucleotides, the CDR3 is TGTGCCAGCAGCTCCCCGGAAAACTTCGGGGAGCAGTACTTC. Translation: CASSSPENFGEQYF.

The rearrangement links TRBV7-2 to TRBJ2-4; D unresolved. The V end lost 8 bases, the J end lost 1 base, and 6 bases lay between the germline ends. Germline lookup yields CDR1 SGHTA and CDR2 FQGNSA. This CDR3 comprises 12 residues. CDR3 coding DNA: TGTGCCAGCGGACCGGCCAAAAACATTCAGTACTTC. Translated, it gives CASGPAKNIQYF.

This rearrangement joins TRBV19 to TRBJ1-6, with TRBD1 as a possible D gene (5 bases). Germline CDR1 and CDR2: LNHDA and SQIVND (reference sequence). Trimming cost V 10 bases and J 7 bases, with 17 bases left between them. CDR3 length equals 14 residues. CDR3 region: CATSWEGKNSPLHF. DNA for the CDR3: TGTGCCACCTCTTGGGAGGGGAAGAATTCACCCCTCCACTTT.

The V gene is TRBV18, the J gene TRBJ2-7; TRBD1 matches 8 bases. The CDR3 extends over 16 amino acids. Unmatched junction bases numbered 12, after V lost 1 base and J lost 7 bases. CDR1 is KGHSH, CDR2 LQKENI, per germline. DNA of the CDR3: TGTGCCAGCTCACCACGAACAGGGGGATCGCTTATGGAGCAGTACTTC. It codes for CASSPRTGGSLMEQYF.